Below are 8 T cell receptor beta chains sequenced from a single sample in a study of PD-L1 blockade in urothelial cancer (dated by TCRdb to the late 2010s). Libraries came from the immunoSEQ multiplex PCR assay. Here the immuneACCESS table is served through TCRdb, limited to in-frame sequences with V and J called. Missing clones are a known gap in these copies; in checked studies unresolved V genes cover under half, and the rest lacks a known reason. This sample gives 100,000 to 150,000 clones in total; around 86% of them show up just once. Roughly 2.4% of the sample comes from the top ten. The time point label on this specimen signifies: peripheral blood 6 weeks after treatment start. Sequenced here: PBMCs, sampled around atezolizumab (anti-PD-L1) treatment. The receptor set was obtained from a man aged 50 or older with urothelial cancer.

This clone has only a few counts. The chain combines TRBV5-1 with TRBJ2-2; weak D call: TRBD1 (5 bases). This CDR3 is built from 16 residues. The germline CDR1 and CDR2 sequences are SGHRS and YFSETQ. V was trimmed by 5 bases and J by 1 base, leaving 15 bases between them. CDR3 coding DNA: TGCGCCAGCAGGGACGAAGTGGGGCAGAACACCGGGGAGCTGTTTTTT. Amino acid sequence: CASRDEVGQNTGELFF.

This clone was recorded once. The chain has TRBV11-3 and TRBJ2-5; D perhaps matches TRBD1 (6 bases). The CDR3 covers 18 residues. Germline V gene sequence: CDR1 SGHNT, CDR2 YENEEA. V was clipped by 1 base and J by 2 bases, with 20 bases between them. The DNA for the CDR3 is TGTGCCAGCAGCTTAGGGTTGCGGAGAGCAGGGGATCAAGAGACCCAGTACTTC. Translation: CASSLGLRRAGDQETQYF.

The chain uses TRBV5-1 and TRBJ2-1; no reliable D call. Germline V gives CDR1 SGHRS, CDR2 YFSETQ. The CDR3 is made up of 13 amino acids. V was cut by 0 bases and J by 11 bases, with 12 bases left in between. Here the CDR3 DNA reads TGCGCCAGCAGCTTGGACCCCTCTAATAAGCAGTTCTTC. Translating it yields CASSLDPSNKQFF.

The CDR3 sequence is CATSRAGFAGQETQYF. For the CDR3, the DNA is TGTGCCACCAGCAGAGCCGGGTTCGCGGGCCAAGAGACCCAGTACTTC. The V call is TRBV15, the J call TRBJ2-5; TRBD2 is a possible D gene (5 bases). This CDR3 spans 16 amino acids. Between the trimmed V and J ends, which lost 1 base and 1 base, there was a span of 13 bases. Germline CDR1 and CDR2: LNHNV and YYDKDF (reference sequence).

This clone was counted only a few times. The J gene is TRBJ2-1, the V gene TRBV4-1; possible D gene TRBD2, 6 bases. Germline V gene sequence: CDR1 MGHRA, CDR2 YSYEKL. V was cut by 4 bases and J by 4 bases, with 20 bases left in between. The CDR3 sequence is 17 residues long. CDR3 sequence (DNA): TGCGCCAGCAGCCCGGCTTGGCGGGGAGGAGGTTACAATGAGCAGTTCTTC. Its translation: CASSPAWRGGGYNEQFF.

J is TRBJ1-1 and V is TRBV9, with TRBD1 identical over 7 bases. V lost 1 base and J lost 9; bases outside the gene matches: 3. This CDR3 contains 12 residues. Germline V gives CDR1 SGDLS, CDR2 YYNGEE. DNA of the CDR3: TGTGCCAGCAGCGTAACAGGGGATAAAGCTTTCTTT. The encoded protein is CASSVTGDKAFF. The full variable domain, its missing parts supplied by reference TRBV9 and TRBJ1-1, is DSGVTQTPKHLITATGQRVTLRCSPRSGDLSVYWYQQSLDQGLQFLIQYYNGEERAKGNILERFSAQQFPDLHSELNLSSLELGDSALYFCASSVTGDKAFFGQGTRLTVV.

This rearrangement joins TRBV5-1 to TRBJ1-2; D remains unclear. Trimming left V 4 bases short and J 4 bases short, with 14 bases between. Germline V gene sequence: CDR1 SGHRS, CDR2 YFSETQ. The CDR3 covers 14 residues. CDR3 coding DNA: TGCGCCAGCAGCCTTGACCAGGCCAGCTATGGCTACACCTTC. Residues: CASSLDQASYGYTF. The variable domain in full, completed from reference TRBV5-1 and TRBJ1-2, reads KAGVTQTPRYLIKTRGQQVTLSCSPISGHRSVSWYQQTPGQGLQFLFEYFSETQRNKGNFPGRFSGRQFSNSRSEMNVSTLELGDSALYLCASSLDQASYGYTFGSGTRLTVV.

This rearrangement joins TRBV6-1 to TRBJ1-5, with D possibly TRBD1 on 5 matching bases. This CDR3 comprises 13 residues. The V gene's germline CDR1 is MNHNS and CDR2 SASEGT. Trimming left V 3 bases short and J 5 bases short, with 8 bases between. The chain's CDR3 is CASSEGPHQPQHF. The DNA of the CDR3 is TGTGCCAGCAGTGAGGGGCCTCATCAGCCCCAGCATTTT.